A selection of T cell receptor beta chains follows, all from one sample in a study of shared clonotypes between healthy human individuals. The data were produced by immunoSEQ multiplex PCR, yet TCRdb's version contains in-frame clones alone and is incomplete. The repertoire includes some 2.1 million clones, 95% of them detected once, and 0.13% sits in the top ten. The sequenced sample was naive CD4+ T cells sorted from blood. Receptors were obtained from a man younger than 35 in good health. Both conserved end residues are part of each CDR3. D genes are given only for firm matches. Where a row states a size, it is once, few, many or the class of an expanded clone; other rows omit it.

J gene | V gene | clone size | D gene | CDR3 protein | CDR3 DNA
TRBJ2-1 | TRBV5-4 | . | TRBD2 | CASSLGLAGGSYNEQFF | TGTGCCAGCAGCTTGGGCCTAGCGGGAGGTTCGTACAATGAGCAGTTCTTC
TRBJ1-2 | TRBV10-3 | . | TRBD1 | CAISIFGQGDSGYTF | TGTGCCATCAGTATTTTCGGACAGGGGGATAGTGGCTACACCTTC
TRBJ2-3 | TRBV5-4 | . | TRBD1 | CASSLDRGHADTQYF | TGTGCCAGCAGCTTGGACAGGGGGCACGCAGATACGCAGTATTTT
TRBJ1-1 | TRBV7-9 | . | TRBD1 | CASSDGQGWHTEAFF | TGTGCCAGCAGCGACGGACAGGGATGGCACACTGAAGCTTTCTTT
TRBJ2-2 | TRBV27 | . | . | CASSPITGELFF | TGTGCCAGCAGTCCGATCACCGGGGAGCTGTTTTTT
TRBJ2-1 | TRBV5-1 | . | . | CASSLGPESYNEQFF | TGCGCCAGCAGCTTGGGCCCCGAATCCTACAATGAGCAGTTCTTC
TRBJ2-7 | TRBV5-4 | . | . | CASSSGVSSYEQYF | TGTGCCAGCAGCTCGGGGGTCAGCTCCTACGAGCAGTACTTC
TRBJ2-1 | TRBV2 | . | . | CASSEGRGFF | TGTGCCAGCAGTGAAGGGAGAGGGTTCTTC
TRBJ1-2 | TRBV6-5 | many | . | CASNDGYGYTF | TGTGCCAGCAACGACGGCTATGGCTACACCTTC
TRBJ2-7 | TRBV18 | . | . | CASSPQRGSYEQYF | TGTGCCAGCTCACCACAAAGAGGGTCCTACGAGCAGTACTTC
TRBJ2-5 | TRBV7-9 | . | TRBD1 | CASSLRGTDQETQYF | TGTGCCAGCAGCCTTAGGGGGACAGATCAAGAGACCCAGTACTTC
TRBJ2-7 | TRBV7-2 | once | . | CASSIPGSYLEQYF | TGTGCCAGCAGCATCCCAGGGAGTTACCTCGAGCAGTACTTC
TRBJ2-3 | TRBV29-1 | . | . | CSVEAGVSTDTQYF | TGCAGCGTTGAAGCGGGGGTTAGCACAGATACGCAGTATTTT
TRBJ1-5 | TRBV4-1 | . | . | CASSQEGGRSNQPQHF | TGCGCCAGCAGCCAAGAGGGAGGGAGGAGCAATCAGCCCCAGCATTTT
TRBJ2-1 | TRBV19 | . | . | CASSIAGARIDEQFF | TGTGCCAGTAGTATAGCGGGAGCGAGGATCGATGAGCAGTTCTTC
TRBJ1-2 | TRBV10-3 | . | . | CAISRDSYGYTF | TGTGCCATCAGCCGGGACTCCTATGGCTACACCTTC
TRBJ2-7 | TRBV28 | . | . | CASSHSDSWPSYEQYF | TGTGCCAGCAGTCATTCGGACAGTTGGCCTTCCTACGAGCAGTACTTC
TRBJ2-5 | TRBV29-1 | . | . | CSSTGRSKETQYF | TGCAGCAGTACGGGACGTTCGAAAGAGACCCAGTACTTC
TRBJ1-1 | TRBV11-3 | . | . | CASSLGGTQEEAFF | TGTGCCAGCAGCTTAGGCGGCACTCAAGAAGAAGCTTTCTTT
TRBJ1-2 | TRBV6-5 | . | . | CASSTAGSHYGYTF | TGTGCCAGCAGTACCGCGGGGAGCCACTATGGCTACACCTTC
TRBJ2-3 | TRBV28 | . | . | CARGVTTDTQYF | TGTGCCAGGGGGGTGACCACAGATACGCAGTATTTT
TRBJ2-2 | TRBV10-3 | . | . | CAISDLSNGGTGELFF | TGTGCCATCAGTGATTTATCGAACGGCGGGACCGGGGAGCTGTTTTTT
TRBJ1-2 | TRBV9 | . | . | CASSVDIAGSNYGYTF | TGTGCCAGCAGCGTAGATATCGCAGGGTCTAACTATGGCTACACCTTC
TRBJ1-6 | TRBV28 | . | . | CASSLSPLGNSPLHF | TGTGCCAGCAGTTTAAGTCCCCTAGGGAATTCACCCCTCCACTTT
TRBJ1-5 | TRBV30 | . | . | CAWSVQGNSNQPQHF | TGTGCCTGGAGTGTACAAGGGAATAGCAATCAGCCCCAGCATTTT
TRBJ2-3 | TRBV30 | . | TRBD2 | CACAGVGDTQYF | TGTGCCTGCGCGGGGGTGGGAGATACGCAGTATTTT
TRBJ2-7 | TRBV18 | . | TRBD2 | CASSPPGLAGGRTYEQYF | TGTGCCAGCTCACCCCCCGGCCTAGCGGGAGGGAGGACCTACGAGCAGTACTTC
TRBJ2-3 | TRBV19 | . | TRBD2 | CASSEGSGYTQYF | TGTGCCAGTAGTGAGGGTAGCGGGTATACGCAGTATTTT
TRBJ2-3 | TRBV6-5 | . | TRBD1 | CASSYNGQGNPDTQYF | TGTGCCAGCAGTTACAATGGACAGGGGAACCCAGATACGCAGTATTTT
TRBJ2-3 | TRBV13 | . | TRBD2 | CASSWLAGSTDTQYF | TGTGCCAGCAGCTGGCTAGCGGGGAGCACAGATACGCAGTATTTT
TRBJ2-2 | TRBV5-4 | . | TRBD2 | CASSLAGLAGSDTGELFF | TGTGCCAGCAGCTTGGCCGGGCTAGCGGGGTCCGACACCGGGGAGCTGTTTTTT
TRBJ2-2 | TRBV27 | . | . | CASSLEGKGELFF | TGTGCCAGCAGTTTAGAGGGGAAGGGGGAGCTGTTTTTT